Below, one T cell receptor beta chain is given with its context. Its antigen is unknown. A read error may produce the germline difference seen at one junction end. MiXCR was run by TCRdb on the reads, yielding one entry per CDR3 protein. The sample has around 450,000 distinct CDR3 sequences, around 11% seen once. The data were obtained in a study of T cell repertoires in cytomegalovirus infection. At the level of the study: TCR beta signatures that were public indicated CMV infection and matching HLA type. Study-wide results and limits: Carriers of CMV and the relevant HLA type were discriminated by public TCR beta frequency. Within the response measured ex vivo, HLA-C-restricted CMV-specific TCR beta clonotypes were dominant.

The germline V gene encodes CDR1 SGHTA and CDR2 FQGNSA. This CDR3 spans 13 amino acids. The chain links TRBV7-2 to TRBJ1-2; no firm D call. The source is a human donor in good health (CMV status not recorded). Some clones in this sample may be carry-over from other donors' samples. The specimen was PBMCs. CDR3 loop: CVSSFGKIYDYTF. The CDR3 DNA reads TGTGTCAGCAGCTTCGGCAAGATCTATGACTACACCTTC.